Ten or more counts support the clone carrying this T cell receptor beta chain. These data originate in a study of T cells in Graves' hyperthyroidism and ophthalmopathy. Using RNA transcripts as the source, TCR beta CDR3 regions were amplified. An initial round of RT-PCR targeting the TCR CDR3 relied on the HTBI primer set. TCRdb reprocessed the multiplex PCR reads via MiXCR and lists one record per CDR3 protein. Among over 400,000 distinct CDR3 sequences listed, around a fifth were seen once. The cohort's ophthalmopathy patients, a group with duration under 3 months, had a Clinical Activity Score of at least 3 and a NOSPECS grade of at least 4. The study left out patients who had uncontrolled infection, other autoimmune disease, pregnancy or lactation. Germline V lookup: CDR1 WNHNN, CDR2 SYGVQD (reference sequence). The CDR3 runs 18 residues. V gave up 6 bases and J gave up 2 bases; unmatched junction bases: 13.

This chain links TRBV10-1 with TRBJ2-3, with 11 bases fitting TRBD2. Material: blood. The source is a woman in her 70s with Graves' ophthalmopathy. The CDR3 bases are TGCGCCAGCAGCTTCACAACCGGGACTAGCGGCTCCACAGATACGCAGTATTTT. Translation gives CASSFTTGTSGSTDTQYF.